Presented here are 2 T cell receptor beta chains from one specimen sequenced in a study of Ad26.COV2.S vaccination and SARS-CoV-2 variants. Repertoires were generated with immunoSEQ multiplex PCR, while TCRdb's copy carries only in-frame clones and drops some. The sample lists about 280,000 clones, approximately 89% occurring once. Treatment: 15 to 20 received Ad26.COV2.S at low or high dose, single or two shots; about 5 received placebo; per-sample allocation not given. Repertoires come from day 63 after the first vaccine or placebo injection. The specimen was peripheral blood, collected in a trial of Ad26.COV2.S vaccine versus placebo. Every receptor here comes from a person between 18 and 59 years old who received the Ad26.COV2.S COVID-19 vaccine or a placebo.

This chain connects TRBV5-4 to TRBJ2-6, with D possibly being TRBD1 (5 bases). The CDR3 length is 19 residues. V dropped 0 bases and J dropped 2 bases, with 18 bases sitting between them. Germline V gives CDR1 SGHNT, CDR2 YYREEE (reference sequence). CDR3: CASSLDLGALEPGANVLTF. The CDR3, as DNA: TGTGCCAGCAGCTTGGATCTAGGGGCGCTAGAACCTGGGGCCAACGTCCTGACTTTC.

The chain employs TRBV7-9 and TRBJ2-4; 7 bases agree with TRBD1. This CDR3 has 16 amino acids. J lost 3 bases, V lost 2 bases, and 7 bases had no gene match. Germline V lookup: CDR1 SEHNR, CDR2 FQNEAQ (reference sequence). CDR3 region: CASSLRAGGSKNIQYF. In DNA form, the CDR3 reads TGTGCCAGCAGCTTAAGGGCAGGGGGTAGCAAAAACATTCAGTACTTC.